These T cell receptor beta chains were read from a single sample in a study of response to subunit inactivated influenza vaccine. TCRdb ran MiXCR on the RT-PCR reads and lists one entry per CDR3 protein. The repertoire has about 170,000 distinct CDR3 sequences, about 12% of them found once; the top ten carry 25% to 30%. These data also formed part of another study, on T cells expressing NK-cell markers.

Sequences were derived from CD8+ T cells sorted from PBMCs, sampled about 11 days after vaccination. These receptor sequences come from a man in his forties or fifties who received an inactivated influenza vaccine. CDR3s include the opening cysteine and the closing phenylalanine or tryptophan. D genes are given only for firm matches. Only part of the rows carry a size: once, few, many, or a class if the clone is expanded.

v_gene	d_gene	j_gene	abundance	CDR3aa	CDR3nt
TRBV12-3/TRBV12-4	NA	TRBJ1-1	NA	CASSLQLITEAFF	TGTGCCAGCAGTTTACAACTTATTACTGAAGCTTTCTTT
TRBV9	TRBD2	TRBJ2-5	many	CASSWSGGAGETQYF	TGTGCCAGCAGCTGGAGCGGGGGGGCGGGAGAGACCCAGTACTTC
TRBV6-2/TRBV6-3	TRBD2	TRBJ2-7	NA	CASPPAGLANSYEQYF	TGTGCCAGCCCCCCCGCTGGACTAGCGAACTCCTACGAGCAGTACTTC
TRBV7-9	TRBD2	TRBJ2-1	NA	CASSLGTSYNEQFF	TGTGCCAGCAGCCTGGGGACTAGCTACAATGAGCAGTTCTTC
TRBV10-3	NA	TRBJ1-4	few	CAISREGRNEKLFF	TGTGCCATCTCGCGGGAGGGGAGGAATGAAAAACTGTTTTTT
TRBV12-3/TRBV12-4	NA	TRBJ2-7	NA	CASSFLVAGDEQYF	TGTGCCAGCAGTTTTCTGGTCGCGGGCGACGAGCAGTACTTC
TRBV13	NA	TRBJ2-7	NA	CASSFKTAEQYF	TGTGCCAGCAGCTTCAAGACAGCCGAGCAGTACTTC
TRBV7-9	TRBD1	TRBJ1-3	many	CASSHTGGLSGNTIYF	TGTGCCAGCAGCCATACAGGGGGCCTCTCTGGAAACACCATATATTTT
TRBV2	NA	TRBJ2-5	NA	CASTSGVWTETQYF	TGTGCCAGCACCAGCGGTGTGTGGACAGAGACCCAGTACTTC
TRBV14	TRBD1	TRBJ2-7	NA	CASSWGQGSYEQYF	TGTGCCAGCAGCTGGGGACAGGGGAGTTACGAGCAGTACTTC
TRBV13	NA	TRBJ1-2	NA	CASSLGSFVGTDNYGYTF	TGTGCCAGCAGCTTAGGCTCCTTCGTTGGTACGGATAACTATGGCTACACCTTC
TRBV25-1	TRBD1	TRBJ1-1	many	CASRSGGTEAFF	TGTGCCAGCCGCTCAGGGGGTACTGAAGCTTTCTTT
TRBV9	TRBD2	TRBJ2-1	NA	CASSVGPREADEQFF	TGTGCCAGCAGCGTGGGCCCCCGGGAGGCCGATGAGCAGTTCTTC
TRBV25-1	NA	TRBJ1-5	many	CASSVRQPQHF	TGTGCCAGCAGTGTTCGTCAGCCCCAGCATTTT
TRBV3-1	NA	TRBJ1-5	many	CASSHGWNQPQHF	TGTGCCAGCAGCCACGGGTGGAATCAGCCCCAGCATTTT
TRBV10-3	NA	TRBJ1-2	NA	CAIPESGTYGYTF	TGTGCCATCCCCGAGTCAGGGACCTATGGCTACACCTTC
TRBV28	NA	TRBJ2-7	NA	CASSLPLTGLSYEQYF	TGTGCCAGCAGTTTACCCCTTACCGGCCTCTCCTACGAGCAGTACTTC
TRBV20-1	TRBD2	TRBJ2-7	NA	CSARGTSGHSYEQYF	TGCAGTGCTAGAGGGACTAGCGGGCACTCCTACGAGCAGTACTTC
TRBV28	NA	TRBJ2-5	NA	CASSFMVQGRETQYF	TGTGCCAGCAGTTTTATGGTACAGGGAAGAGAGACCCAGTACTTC
TRBV24-1	NA	TRBJ2-1	NA	CATSDYSLQGGSYNEQFF	TGTGCCACCAGTGATTATTCCTTACAGGGAGGCTCCTACAATGAGCAGTTCTTC
TRBV27	TRBD2	TRBJ2-1	few	CASSSGLAGVSEQFF	TGTGCCAGCAGTTCGGGACTAGCGGGGGTCAGTGAGCAGTTCTTC
TRBV20-1	NA	TRBJ2-3	few	CSARAFEWLGTQYF	TGCAGTGCTAGAGCTTTCGAGTGGCTAGGTACGCAGTATTTT
TRBV5-6	TRBD1	TRBJ2-1	NA	CASFSRFGQGYNEQFF	TGTGCCAGCTTTTCCCGTTTCGGACAGGGATACAATGAGCAGTTCTTC
TRBV4-3	TRBD2	TRBJ2-2	few	CASSQSGLAGGTTGELFF	TGCGCCAGCAGCCAATCGGGACTAGCGGGGGGGACTACCGGGGAGCTGTTTTTT